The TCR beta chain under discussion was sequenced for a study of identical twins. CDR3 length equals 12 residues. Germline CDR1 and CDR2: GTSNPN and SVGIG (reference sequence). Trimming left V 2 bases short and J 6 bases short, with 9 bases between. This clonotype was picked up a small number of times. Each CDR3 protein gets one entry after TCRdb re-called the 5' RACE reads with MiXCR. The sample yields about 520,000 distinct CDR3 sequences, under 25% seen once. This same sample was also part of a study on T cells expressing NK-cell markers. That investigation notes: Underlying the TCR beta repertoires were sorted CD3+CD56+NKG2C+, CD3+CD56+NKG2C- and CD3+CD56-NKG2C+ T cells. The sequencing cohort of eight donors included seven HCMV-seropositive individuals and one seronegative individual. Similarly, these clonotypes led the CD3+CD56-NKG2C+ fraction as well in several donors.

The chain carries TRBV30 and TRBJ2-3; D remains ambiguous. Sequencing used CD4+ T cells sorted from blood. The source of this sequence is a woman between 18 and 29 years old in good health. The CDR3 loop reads CAWSLGWDTQYF. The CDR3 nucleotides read TGTGCCTGGAGTCTCGGGTGGGATACGCAGTATTTT.